This TCR beta chain was observed in a study of T cell repertoires in cytomegalovirus infection. The V gene end was trimmed by 6 bases and the J gene end by 7 bases; junction bases not matched to a gene: 8. The CDR3 extends over 14 amino acids. MiXCR, run by TCRdb on the reads, gives a single entry per CDR3 protein. In the table there are fewer than 850,000 distinct CDR3 sequences, under 35% of which are singletons. This clonotype was counted at least ten times. What it binds is not known. Study results and caveats: HLA-C-restricted CMV-specific TCR beta clonotypes prevailed in the ex vivo response. Cumulative frequency (of public TCR beta family members) identified carriers of CMV plus the relevant HLA.

The chain recombines TRBV23-1 with TRBJ2-2; 7 bases map to TRBD2. TRBV23-1 is given ORF status, its function remaining uncertain. This sequence was found in a human donor in good health (CMV status not recorded). Some clones in this sample may be carry-over from other donors' samples. This sample comprised cultured CD8+ T cells from PBMCs, obtained from culture after CMV antigen stimulation. The chain's CDR3 is CASRESGTIGELFF. In nucleotides, the CDR3 is TGCGCCAGCAGGGAATCCGGGACTATCGGGGAGCTGTTTTTT.